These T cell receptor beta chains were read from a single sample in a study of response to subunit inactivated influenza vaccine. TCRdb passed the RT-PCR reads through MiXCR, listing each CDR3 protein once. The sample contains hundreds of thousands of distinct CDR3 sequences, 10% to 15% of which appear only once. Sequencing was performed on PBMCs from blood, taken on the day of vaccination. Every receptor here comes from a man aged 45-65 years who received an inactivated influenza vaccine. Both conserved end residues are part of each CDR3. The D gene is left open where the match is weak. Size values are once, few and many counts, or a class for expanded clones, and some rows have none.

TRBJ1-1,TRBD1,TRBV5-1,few,TGCGCCAGCAGCTGGGGGACAGGGCCTGAAGCTTTCTTT,CASSWGTGPEAFF
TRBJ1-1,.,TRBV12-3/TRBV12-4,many,TGTGCCAGCAGTCCCCCCGTTGTGGGGAGTCGCACTGAAGCTTTCTTT,CASSPPVVGSRTEAFF
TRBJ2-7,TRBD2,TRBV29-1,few,TGCAGCGTTTCGGGGGGGCAGGGGTCCTACGAGCAGTACTTC,CSVSGGQGSYEQYF
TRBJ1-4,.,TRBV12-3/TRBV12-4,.,TGTGCCAGCAGTTTAGGATCAGGTCTTGCAACTAATGAAAAACTGTTTTTT,CASSLGSGLATNEKLFF
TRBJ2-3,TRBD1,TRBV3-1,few,TGTGCCAGCAGCCAGCAGGGGGCTGGAGATACGCAGTATTTT,CASSQQGAGDTQYF
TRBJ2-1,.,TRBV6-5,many,TGTGCCAGCAGTCGAAACAATGAGCAGTTCTTC,CASSRNNEQFF
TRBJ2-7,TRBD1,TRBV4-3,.,TGCGCCAGCAGCCAAACCGGGACAGAAGAGCAGTACTTC,CASSQTGTEEQYF
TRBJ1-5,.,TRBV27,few,TGTGCCAGGCGACCCCAAAACCTCAGGGAAGAAGGCAATCAGCCCCAGCATTTT,CARRPQNLREEGNQPQHF
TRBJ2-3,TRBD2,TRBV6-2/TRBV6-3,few,TGTGCCAGCAGTTACGGGACTAGCGGACTTGGTGCAGATACGCAGTATTTT,CASSYGTSGLGADTQYF
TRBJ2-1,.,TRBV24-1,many,TGTGCCACCAGTGTATCAGACCACAATGAGCAGTTCTTC,CATSVSDHNEQFF
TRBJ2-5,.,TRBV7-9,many,TGTGCCAGCAGCTCCCTGTCGGATTTGGAGACCCAGTACTTC,CASSSLSDLETQYF
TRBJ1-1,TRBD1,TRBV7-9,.,TGTGCCAGCAGCTTTTCCGGACAGGAGGATGAAGCTTTCTTT,CASSFSGQEDEAFF
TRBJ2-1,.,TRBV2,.,TGTGCCAGCAGGGGCCGGGGGCCGGGGTACAATGAGCAGTTCTTC,CASRGRGPGYNEQFF
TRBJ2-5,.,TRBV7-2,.,TGTGCCAGCAGCCGAGGGGTTGGGGGGTACCAAGAGACCCAGTACTTC,CASSRGVGGYQETQYF
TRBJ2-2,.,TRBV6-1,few,TGTGCCAGCAGCGAGGGCCCGACCGGGGAGCTGTTTTTT,CASSEGPTGELFF
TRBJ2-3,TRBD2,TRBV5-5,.,TGTGCCAGCAGCTTGGGAGTAGGACTAGCGGGAGATACGCAGTATTTT,CASSLGVGLAGDTQYF
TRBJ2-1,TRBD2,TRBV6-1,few,TGTGCCAGCAGTACCGGGACTAGCGGGCTTGATGAGCAGTTCTTC,CASSTGTSGLDEQFF
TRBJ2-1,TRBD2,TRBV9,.,TGTGCCAGCAGCACCGGGAGGGGGAATGAGCAGTTCTTC,CASSTGRGNEQFF
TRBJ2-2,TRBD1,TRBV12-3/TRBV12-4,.,TGTGCCAGCAGCCGGGACAGGGTCGACACCGGGGAGCTGTTTTTT,CASSRDRVDTGELFF
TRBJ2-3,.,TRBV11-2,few,TGTGCCAGCAGCTTAGAAACAGGGTTAAGGGGGCAGTATTTT,CASSLETGLRGQYF
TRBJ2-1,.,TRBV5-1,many,TGCGCCAGCACAGGGGGGAGCGGGAGTGCCTACAATGAGCAGTTCTTC,CASTGGSGSAYNEQFF
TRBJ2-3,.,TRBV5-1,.,TGCGCCAGCGCAGTCGGGACGTCCTCCACAGATACGCAGTATTTT,CASAVGTSSTDTQYF
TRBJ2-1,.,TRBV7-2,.,TGTGCCAGCAGCTACGACAGCTTCTACAATGAGCAGTTCTTC,CASSYDSFYNEQFF
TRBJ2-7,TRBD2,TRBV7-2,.,TGTGCCAGCAGCTCCACACCGGGACTAGCGGTCGAGCAGTACTTC,CASSSTPGLAVEQYF
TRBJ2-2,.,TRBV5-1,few,TGCGCCAGCAGCCATGACCCCGGGGAGCTGTTTTTT,CASSHDPGELFF
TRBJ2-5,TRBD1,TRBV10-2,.,TGCGCCAGCGTAGGACAGGGGGAAGAGACCCAGTACTTC,CASVGQGEETQYF
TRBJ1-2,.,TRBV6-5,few,TGTGCCAGCAGTTACTCGTTGGGGTCCGGTGGCTACACCTTC,CASSYSLGSGGYTF
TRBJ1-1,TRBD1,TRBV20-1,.,TGCAGTGCAAATCCCGGGACAGGGGTAAATAGAATGAACACTGAAGCTTTCTTT,CSANPGTGVNRMNTEAFF
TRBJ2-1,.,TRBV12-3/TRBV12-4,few,TGTGCCAGCAGTTTCGAGACTGGCGGTGAGCAGTTCTTC,CASSFETGGEQFF
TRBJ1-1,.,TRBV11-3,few,TGTGCCAGCAGCTTAGGGGCCAGTCTAGGCACTGAAGCTTTCTTT,CASSLGASLGTEAFF
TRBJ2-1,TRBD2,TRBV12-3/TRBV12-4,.,TGTGCCAGCACCAGGAAAAGCGGGAGAGGGGACAATGAGCAGTTCTTC,CASTRKSGRGDNEQFF